Shown below are 3 T cell receptor beta chains from a single sample sequenced in a study of T cell responses to AZD1222 COVID-19 vaccine. This table comes from immunoSEQ multiplex PCR, and its TCRdb copy is limited to in-frame clones, with some not included. The sample has about 130,000 clones, 89% seen once. Sequenced material: peripheral blood, taken 28 days after the second AZD1222 dose. The receptors stem from an adult who received the AZD1222 COVID-19 vaccine.

V is TRBV6-5 and J is TRBJ2-5, with a tentative D call TRBD1 (5 bases). This CDR3 is built from 14 residues. Trimming stripped 0 bases from V and 5 bases from J, with 10 bases between. CDR1 MNHEY and CDR2 SVGAGI come from the germline V gene. CDR3 residues: CASSYSSRAETQYF. The CDR3 DNA is TGTGCCAGCAGTTACTCCTCCAGGGCTGAGACCCAGTACTTC.

This clone was seen a single time. The chain joins TRBV19 to TRBJ1-5; possible D gene TRBD1, 5 bases. This CDR3 has 13 amino acids. Germline V gene lookup returns CDR1 LNHDA and CDR2 SQIVND (reference sequence). With 3 bases removed from V and 5 bases from J, the gap between germline ends came to 8 bases. The CDR3 coding sequence is TGTGCCAGTAGTATTGGGGCTTATCAGCCCCAGCATTTT. It translates to CASSIGAYQPQHF.

The rearrangement uses TRBV5-6 and TRBJ1-1; a weak D match, TRBD1 (6 bases). The CDR3 spans 16 residues. V shed 7 bases and J shed 4 bases, with 23 bases lying between them. CDR1 SGHDT and CDR2 YYEEEE come from the germline V gene. Here the CDR3 DNA reads TGTGCCAGCGGGGATGGGGGGCGCACCGCCCGCACTGAAGCTTTCTTT. It translates to CASGDGGRTARTEAFF.